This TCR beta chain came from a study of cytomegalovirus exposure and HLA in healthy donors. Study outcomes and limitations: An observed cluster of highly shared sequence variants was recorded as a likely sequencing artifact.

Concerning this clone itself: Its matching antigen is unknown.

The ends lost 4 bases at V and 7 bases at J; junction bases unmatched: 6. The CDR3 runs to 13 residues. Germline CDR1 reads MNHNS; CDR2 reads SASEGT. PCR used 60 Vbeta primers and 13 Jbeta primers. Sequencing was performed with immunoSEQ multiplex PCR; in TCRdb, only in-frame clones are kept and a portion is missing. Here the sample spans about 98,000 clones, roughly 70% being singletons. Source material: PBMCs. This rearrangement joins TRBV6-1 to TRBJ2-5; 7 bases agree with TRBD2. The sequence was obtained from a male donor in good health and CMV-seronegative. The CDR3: CASSGGGRRTQYF. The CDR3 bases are TGTGCCAGCAGTGGGGGGGGGAGACGGACCCAGTACTTC.